Listed below are T cell receptor beta chains from one sample, sequenced in a study of cytomegalovirus exposure and HLA in healthy donors. TCRdb's table, derived via immunoSEQ multiplex PCR, lists solely in-frame clones and lacks some. The data hold some 120,000 clones, with roughly 78% observed a single time. Sequencing was performed on PBMCs. Receptors originate from a man in his forties in good health and CMV-seronegative. The CDR3 runs from the conserved cysteine through the conserved F or W. A D gene is named only where the DNA matches it firmly. Size tells how often a clone was seen (once, few, many) or the class of an expanded clone, and some rows leave it out.

v_gene	abundance	d_gene	j_gene	CDR3nt	CDR3aa
TRBV30	NA	NA	TRBJ2-3	TGTGCCGGCCTAAGCGGAGGAGGAACAGATACGCAGTATTTT	CAGLSGGGTDTQYF
TRBV15	NA	NA	TRBJ2-5	TGTGCCACCAGCAGAGATCACCCAGGGGTACAAGAGACCCAGTACTTC	CATSRDHPGVQETQYF
TRBV2	NA	NA	TRBJ1-1	TGTGCCAGCAGTGTCCAGGGAGGGGGCACTGAAGCTTTCTTT	CASSVQGGGTEAFF
TRBV29-1	NA	TRBD1	TRBJ2-7	TGCAGCGTTGGGGACAGCTCATACGAGCAGTACTTC	CSVGDSSYEQYF
TRBV5-1	NA	NA	TRBJ1-1	TGCGCCAGCAGCCTCCGGGAGAACACTGAAGCTTTCTTT	CASSLRENTEAFF
TRBV6-1	NA	NA	TRBJ2-3	TGTGCCAGCAGTCCGACGGGACATGAAAAGTATTTT	CASSPTGHEKYF
TRBV6-4	once	TRBD2	TRBJ2-1	TGTGCCAGCAGCCTCCCGGGACTAGCGGGAGACCCGAGCGCCTACAATGAGCAGTTCTTC	CASSLPGLAGDPSAYNEQFF
TRBV5-1	NA	NA	TRBJ2-7	TGCGCCAGCAGCTTGGAACGGACAGTCCGGGAGCAGTACTTC	CASSLERTVREQYF
TRBV14	NA	NA	TRBJ2-1	TGTGCCAGCAGCCCCCTCCAGAAGACGGGTGAGCAGTTCTTC	CASSPLQKTGEQFF
TRBV5-4	NA	TRBD1	TRBJ2-5	TGTGCCAGCAGGCAGAACTCCGGGACAGGGGGCCCAGAGACCCAGTACTTC	CASRQNSGTGGPETQYF
TRBV28	NA	NA	TRBJ1-2	TGTGCCAGCAGTTTACCCTCCCGGGGGGGGTATGGCTACACCTTC	CASSLPSRGGYGYTF
TRBV5-4	NA	TRBD2	TRBJ2-7	TGTGCCAGCAGCTTCTCTTTGTCGGCGGGGGAGTTC	CASSFSLSAGEF
TRBV28	NA	NA	TRBJ1-4	TGTGCCAGCAGTTTTGGTGCAGGGAATGAAAAACTGTTTTTT	CASSFGAGNEKLFF